A single sample is the source of the 24 T cell receptor beta chains below, sequenced in a study of shared clonotypes between healthy human individuals. TCRdb's table, derived via immunoSEQ multiplex PCR, lists solely in-frame clones and lacks some. The table has hundreds of thousands of clones, about 74% seen once. The sequencing sample was made of memory CD4+ T cells sorted from blood. The subset: CD45RA-negative fraction. The receptors here all came from a woman aged 25 to 45 in good health.

The CDR3 region is CASSTGYSANTGELFF. DNA of the CDR3: TGTGCCAGCAGCACAGGCTACTCTGCAAACACCGGGGAGCTGTTTTTT. This chain joins TRBV7-8 and TRBJ2-2, with D possibly matching TRBD1 (5 bases). Trimming removed 5 bases at V and 2 bases at J, with 15 bases between. Germline V gives CDR1 SGHVS, CDR2 FQNEAQ. The CDR3 covers 16 residues.

The chain has TRBV5-1 and TRBJ2-2; 9 bases line up with TRBD1. This CDR3 contains 17 residues. CDR1 SGHRS and CDR2 YFSETQ come from the germline V gene. V was pared by 2 bases and J by 5 bases, with 10 bases of the junction left unmatched. The CDR3 DNA sequence: TGCGCCAGCAGCTTAACCCCGGGACAGGGTTCAACCGGGGAGCTGTTTTTT. It is translated as CASSLTPGQGSTGELFF.

The V call is TRBV5-4, the J call TRBJ1-2, with D perhaps TRBD1 (5 bases). Germline CDR1 SGHNT, CDR2 YYREEE (reference sequence). Trimming took off 0 bases at V and 9 bases at J, with 15 bases between the two ends. CDR3 length equals 14 residues. In DNA form, the CDR3 reads TGTGCCAGCAGCTTGGAAGGGGTGGGCTTTCGCTACACCTTC. Amino acids: CASSLEGVGFRYTF.

The chain employs TRBV4-2 and TRBJ1-2; TRBD1 agrees at 8 bases. With 0 bases clipped from V and 2 bases from J, the junction kept 2 bases outside the gene matches. CDR1 is LGHNA and CDR2 is YNFKEQ in the germline V gene. The CDR3 runs 15 residues. The CDR3 DNA sequence: TGTGCCAGCAGCCAAGACCAGGGGGCGAACTATGGCTACACCTTC. As protein: CASSQDQGANYGYTF.

This clone was picked up a small number of times. This chain uses TRBV11-2 with TRBJ2-3, with D possibly being TRBD1 (6 bases). V shed 0 bases and J shed 2 bases, with 12 bases lying between them. Germline CDR1 is SGHAT and CDR2 is FQNNGV. This CDR3 is built from 16 residues. The CDR3 nucleotides are TGTGCCAGCAGCTTAGATCCCCAGGGGTCCACAGATACGCAGTATTTT. Protein: CASSLDPQGSTDTQYF.

The chain recombines TRBV5-1 with TRBJ2-5; D is unclear. The DNA matches TRBJ2-7 better at its end, which makes the J call doubtful. This CDR3 comprises 15 residues. Germline values: CDR1 SGHRS, CDR2 YFSETQ. CDR3 in DNA: TGCGCCAGCCTTTCCGCCCGTGGGATTGACTACGAGCAGTACTTC. This encodes CASLSARGIDYEQYF.

This clone occurred once. The CDR3 protein is CASRLQGNSYEQYF. CDR3 DNA: TGTGCCAGCAGACTACAGGGGAACTCCTACGAGCAGTACTTC. This chain links TRBV6-6 with TRBJ2-5; TRBD1 aligns across 7 bases. With the DNA end fitting TRBJ2-7 better, the J assignment may be wrong. The CDR3 is 14 amino acids. Germline V gene sequence: CDR1 MNHNY, CDR2 SVGAGI (reference sequence).

This clone has more than one count but fewer than ten. The chain links TRBV11-2 to TRBJ1-1; D is ambiguous. Trimming cost V 5 bases and J 5 bases, with 15 bases left between them. CDR1 and CDR2 from the germline V gene are SGHAT and FQNNGV. The CDR3 runs to 14 residues. This chain's CDR3 is CASSPQIPGTEAFF. The CDR3, as DNA: TGTGCCAGCAGCCCACAAATACCGGGGACTGAAGCTTTCTTT. Drawing the rest from reference TRBV11-2 and TRBJ1-1, the complete variable domain is EAGVAQSPRYKIIEKRQSVAFWCNPISGHATLYWYQQILGQGPKLLIQFQNNGVVDDSQLPKDRFSAERLKGVDSTLKIQPAKLEDSAVYLCASSPQIPGTEAFFGQGTRLTVV.

The table lists this clone with a few counts. J is TRBJ2-7 and V is TRBV2; a weak D match, TRBD2 (5 bases). V shed 8 bases and J shed 3 bases, with 14 bases lying between them. Germline V CDR1 and CDR2: SNHLY, FYNNEI. CDR3 length: 13 amino acids. CDR3 sequence: CASLGDGLYEQYF. In nucleotides, the CDR3 is TGTGCCAGCCTTGGAGATGGACTCTACGAGCAGTACTTC. The full variable domain, completed using reference TRBV2 and TRBJ2-7, is EPEVTQTPSHQVTQMGQEVILRCVPISNHLYFYWYRQILGQKVEFLVSFYNNEISEKSEIFDDQFSVERPDGSNFTLKIRSTKLEDSAMYFCASLGDGLYEQYFGPGTRLTVT.

The rearrangement links TRBV28 to TRBJ1-5; TRBD1 aligns across 7 bases. J was trimmed by 0 bases and V by 8 bases; bases with no gene match: 10. CDR3 size: 16 residues. CDR1 is MDHEN, CDR2 SYDVKM, per germline. CDR3: CASGRGQIYSNQPQHF. CDR3 in DNA: TGTGCCAGCGGCCGGGGACAGATTTATAGCAATCAGCCCCAGCATTTT.

The rearrangement joins TRBV19 to TRBJ1-1; TRBD1 might be the D (5 bases). The length of the CDR3 is 16 residues. V was shortened by 6 bases and J by 2 bases, with 19 bases between the two germline ends. CDR1 is LNHDA, CDR2 SQIVND, per germline (reference sequence). CDR3 sequence (DNA): TGTGCCAGTAGGCGGGGGGGGACCCCCCTAAACACTGAAGCTTTCTTT. Amino acid sequence: CASRRGGTPLNTEAFF.

This clone was counted between two and nine times. In the same sample, other DNA sequences code for this CDR3. The CDR3 reads CASSLSSGGYNEQFF. In DNA form, the CDR3 reads TGCGCCAGCAGCTTGAGCTCAGGGGGGTACAATGAGCAGTTCTTC. The gene calls are TRBV5-1 and TRBJ2-1; D perhaps matches TRBD1 (7 bases). Germline V lookup: CDR1 SGHRS, CDR2 YFSETQ. With 1 base removed from V and 4 bases from J, the gap between germline ends came to 12 bases. The CDR3 length is 15 residues. Looking up the rest from reference TRBV5-1 and TRBJ2-1 gives the full variable domain: KAGVTQTPRYLIKTRGQQVTLSCSPISGHRSVSWYQQTPGQGLQFLFEYFSETQRNKGNFPGRFSGRQFSNSRSEMNVSTLELGDSALYLCASSLSSGGYNEQFFGPGTRLTVL.

The chain links TRBV6-1 to TRBJ2-7; perhaps D is TRBD1 or TRBD2 (5 bases each). In germline, CDR1 is MNHNS, CDR2 SASEGT. This CDR3 has 14 residues. V lost 8 bases and J lost 4, with 18 bases in between. The DNA for the CDR3 is TGTGCCAGCCACGACATGGGGGAAGGATACGAGCAGTACTTC. Residues: CASHDMGEGYEQYF.

J is TRBJ1-4 and V is TRBV30; TRBD1 is a possible D gene (5 bases). V dropped 2 bases and J dropped 8 bases, with 9 bases sitting between them. The CDR3 totals 12 residues. Germline V lookup: CDR1 GTSNPN, CDR2 SVGIG (reference sequence). The CDR3, as DNA: TGTGCCTGGAGTTCAGGGTACGAAAAACTGTTTTTT. This codes for CAWSSGYEKLFF.

The genes are TRBV11-3 and TRBJ2-4, with a weak D call TRBD1 (5 bases). With 5 bases removed from V and 8 bases from J, the gap between germline ends came to 10 bases. The CDR3 loop spans 12 amino acids. Germline V gene sequence: CDR1 SGHNT, CDR2 YENEEA. CDR3 bases: TGTGCCAGCAGCCCACAAGGGGACATTCAGTACTTC. Protein product: CASSPQGDIQYF.

The chain recombines TRBV9 with TRBJ2-5, with a tentative D call TRBD1 (6 bases). The CDR3 loop spans 15 amino acids. V was pared by 3 bases and J by 6 bases, with 18 bases between. Germline CDR1 and CDR2: SGDLS and YYNGEE. Here the CDR3 DNA reads TGTGCCAGCAGCGCCCAGGACAGTAGATGGAAGACCCAGTACTTC. Protein sequence: CASSAQDSRWKTQYF.

The genes are TRBV18 and TRBJ2-1; D is undetermined. V was shortened by 4 bases and J by 8 bases, with 9 bases between the two germline ends. The CDR3 contains 12 residues. CDR1 is KGHSH, CDR2 LQKENI, per germline. The CDR3 protein is CASSLLTDEQFF. As DNA, the CDR3 is TGTGCCAGCTCACTCTTGACGGATGAGCAGTTCTTC.

V is TRBV4-1 and J is TRBJ2-1; possible D gene TRBD2, 6 bases. Trimming removed 0 bases at V and 0 bases at J, with 12 bases between. Germline CDR1 and CDR2: MGHRA and YSYEKL. This CDR3 spans 17 amino acids. The CDR3 nucleotides read TGCGCCAGCAGCCAAGAGCTCCGCGGGGTCTCCTACAATGAGCAGTTCTTC. Protein: CASSQELRGVSYNEQFF.

This clone was counted a single time. The V call is TRBV6-5, the J call TRBJ2-3; D uncertain. Deletions cut 5 bases from V and 10 bases from J, with 10 bases between. This CDR3 region has 11 residues. Germline lookup yields CDR1 MNHEY and CDR2 SVGAGI. The DNA of the CDR3 is TGTGCCAGCAGTGAAGTCGGTCCGCAGTATTTT. As protein: CASSEVGPQYF.

The chain uses TRBV30 and TRBJ2-3; either TRBD1 or TRBD2 may fit D (7 bases each). V lost 7 bases to trimming and J lost 3 bases, with 26 bases between them. The CDR3 has 17 residues. Germline CDR1 and CDR2: GTSNPN and SVGIG (reference sequence). The CDR3: CASTWGGGRTFTDTQYF. CDR3 nucleotides: TGTGCCTCCACCTGGGGAGGGGGCCGAACATTTACAGATACGCAGTATTTT.

This clone was seen more than once but under ten times. The V gene is TRBV28, the J gene TRBJ1-1; no clear D gene. Germline assignment: CDR1 MDHEN and CDR2 SYDVKM. Between the trimmed V and J ends, which lost 1 base and 8 bases, there was a span of 17 bases. The CDR3 loop spans 15 amino acids. The CDR3 DNA sequence: TGTGCCAGCAGTTTATCCAGAGCCGGCCCAAAGGAAGCTTTCTTT. The encoded protein is CASSLSRAGPKEAFF. The whole variable domain, filled in from reference TRBV28 and TRBJ1-1, reads DVKVTQSSRYLVKRTGEKVFLECVQDMDHENMFWYRQDPGLGLRLIYFSYDVKMKEKGDIPEGYSVSREKKERFSLILESASTNQTSMYLCASSLSRAGPKEAFFGQGTRLTVV.

The chain recombines TRBV11-2 with TRBJ1-1; D uncertain. The CDR3 runs to 14 residues. Trimming pared 3 bases from V and 1 base from J, leaving 9 bases between. Germline V lookup: CDR1 SGHAT, CDR2 FQNNGV. The CDR3 DNA reads as TGTGCCAGCAGCTTCCGAGGGTGGAACACTGAAGCTTTCTTT. It translates to CASSFRGWNTEAFF.

The chain joins TRBV2 to TRBJ2-3; 13 bases match TRBD2. V was clipped by 4 bases and J by 7 bases; unmatched bases: 5. This CDR3 region has 15 residues. Germline loops: CDR1 SNHLY, CDR2 FYNNEI. In DNA, the CDR3 is TGTGCCAGCAGTGGAACTAGCGGGAGGGGAAATACGCAGTATTTT. Its protein product is CASSGTSGRGNTQYF.

This clone was picked up a small number of times. This sequence joins TRBV2 and TRBJ2-7; TRBD2 is a possible D gene (6 bases). CDR1 is SNHLY and CDR2 is FYNNEI in the germline V gene. V was shortened by 6 bases and J by 1 base, with 13 bases between the two germline ends. The CDR3 contains 14 residues. CDR3 bases: TGTGCCAGCAGCCGACTAGTGGGGTCCTACGAGCAGTACTTC. It yields the protein CASSRLVGSYEQYF.